One and the same sample provided the 10 T cell receptor beta chains below, sequenced in a study of molecular identifiers for immune sequencing clone quantification. Using its own MiXCR run on the PCR reads, TCRdb lists one record per CDR3 protein. The sample has around 470,000 distinct CDR3 sequences; over 20% are singletons. Specimen: naive CD8+ T cells from blood, with Jurkat cell RNA spiked in. Subset indicated: FACS-sorted CD8+CD4-CCR7+CD45RA+ naive T cells. The receptors were gathered from a human donor in good health. Some libraries in this study had Jurkat cell RNA spiked in.

This clonotype was observed at least ten times. The rearrangement uses TRBV6-1 and TRBJ1-1, with D possibly TRBD1 on 6 matching bases. V was pared by 6 bases and J by 0 bases, with 17 bases between. Per germline, CDR1 MNHNS and CDR2 SASEGT. CDR3 length: 16 amino acids. The CDR3, as DNA: TGTGCCAGCAGCGTGCGGGAGGACAGCATGAACACTGAAGCTTTCTTT. Translating it yields CASSVREDSMNTEAFF.

This chain connects TRBV19 to TRBJ2-1; D ambiguous. Trimming shortened V by 1 base and J by 7 bases, and 14 bases separated the two germline ends. The CDR3 covers 15 residues. CDR1 LNHDA and CDR2 SQIVND come from the germline V gene (reference sequence). The CDR3 here is CASSIGTAHGNEQFF. The CDR3 DNA sequence: TGTGCCAGTAGTATAGGTACGGCCCACGGAAATGAGCAGTTCTTC.

Comments on this clonotype: One end of the junction fails to match germline, which may point to a read error. The chain combines TRBV11-2 with TRBJ2-1, with D unresolved. The CDR3 totals 14 residues. Per the germline V gene, CDR1 is SGHAT and CDR2 is FQNNGV. CDR3 DNA: TGTGCCAACAGCCCCGGTTTAGAGTACAATGAGCAGTTCTTC. Protein product: CANSPGLEYNEQFF.

The sample holds many counts of this clonotype. The rearrangement uses TRBV4-3 and TRBJ2-7, with D uncertain. The CDR3 has 16 amino acids. V was trimmed by 0 bases and J by 1 base, leaving 13 bases between them. Germline V gene lookup returns CDR1 LGHNA and CDR2 YSLEER. The CDR3 sequence is CASSQDLGSHSYEQYF. The CDR3 DNA is TGCGCCAGCAGCCAAGATCTTGGCAGTCATTCCTACGAGCAGTACTTC.

In its sample, this clonotype was seen once. The gene calls are TRBV12-3 or TRBV12-4 and TRBJ2-2; D gene uncertain. The CDR3 runs to 12 residues. The V gene lost 6 bases and the J gene lost 16 bases, with 18 bases spanning the gap. For the CDR3, the DNA is TGTGCCAGCAGCCCACACGAAACCTTGGCGTTTTTT. This codes for CASSPHETLAFF.

This rearrangement joins TRBV12-2 to TRBJ1-5; the listed D gene, TRBD1, was not tested against the DNA. TRBV12-2 is marked as a pseudogene. The CDR3 spans 16 residues. Here the CDR3 DNA reads TGTGCAAGTCGCTCTAACAGGGTTGGGTTTTATCAGCCCCAGCATTTT. It specifies CASRSNRVGFYQPQHF.

J is TRBJ2-3 and V is TRBV21-1; the D call TRBD2 from the table was never checked on the DNA. TRBV21-1 is reported as a pseudogene. This CDR3 contains 18 residues. CDR3 sequence reads: CASSKAGGRIRRTDTQYF. The CDR3 DNA reads as TGTGCCAGCAGCAAAGCGGGCGGGAGGATAAGGCGCACAGATACGCAGTATTTT.

The sample holds a few counts of this clonotype. V is TRBV7-2 and J is TRBJ1-1; D remains unclear. CDR1 and CDR2 (germline): SGHTA, FQGNSA. V lost 3 bases and J lost 0, with 8 bases in between. The CDR3 loop spans 14 amino acids. CDR3 amino acids: CASSFLDLNTEAFF. CDR3 DNA sequence: TGTGCCAGCAGCTTCTTGGACTTGAACACTGAAGCTTTCTTT. Filled out from reference TRBV7-2 and TRBJ1-1, the complete variable domain reads GAGVSQSPSNKVTEKGKDVELRCDPISGHTALYWYRQSLGQGLEFLIYFQGNSAPDKSGLPSDRFSAERTGGSVSTLTIQRTQQEDSAVYLCASSFLDLNTEAFFGQGTRLTVV.

This clonotype was observed at least ten times. V gene TRBV28 combines with J gene TRBJ2-7; no definite D call. Germline CDR1 MDHEN, CDR2 SYDVKM. The CDR3 sequence is 15 residues long. The V end lost 3 bases, the J end lost 1 base, and 13 bases lay between the germline ends. CDR3 loop: CASSFESPVSYEQYF. The CDR3 nucleotides read TGTGCCAGCAGTTTTGAGAGCCCTGTTTCCTACGAGCAGTACTTC.

This clonotype was detected ten times or more. The chain combines TRBV7-9 with TRBJ1-4, with D possibly TRBD1 on 5 matching bases. CDR1 and CDR2 from the germline V gene are SEHNR and FQNEAQ (reference sequence). The CDR3 extends over 15 amino acids. V dropped 5 bases and J dropped 7 bases, with 17 bases sitting between them. CDR3 loop: CASSPPGTRSEKLFF. The CDR3 DNA is TGTGCCAGCAGCCCACCCGGGACCCGGAGTGAAAAACTGTTTTTT.